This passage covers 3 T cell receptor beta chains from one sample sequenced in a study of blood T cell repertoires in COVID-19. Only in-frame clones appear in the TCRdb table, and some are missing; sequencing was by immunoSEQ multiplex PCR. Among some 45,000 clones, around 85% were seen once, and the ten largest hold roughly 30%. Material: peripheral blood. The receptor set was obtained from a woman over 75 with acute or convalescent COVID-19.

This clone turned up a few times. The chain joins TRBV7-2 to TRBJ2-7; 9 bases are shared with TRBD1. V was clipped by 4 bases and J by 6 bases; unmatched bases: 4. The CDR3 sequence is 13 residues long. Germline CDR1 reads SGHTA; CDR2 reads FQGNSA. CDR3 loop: CASSSGTGPEQYF. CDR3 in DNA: TGTGCCAGCAGCTCCGGGACAGGGCCCGAGCAGTACTTC.

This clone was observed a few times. The CDR3 DNA reads TGTGCCAGTAGCACTACCAGGGAAGACTATGGCTACACCTTC. This codes for CASSTTREDYGYTF. V gene TRBV19 combines with J gene TRBJ1-2, with a possible D match to TRBD1 (5 bases). The germline V gene has CDR1 LNHDA and CDR2 SQIVND (reference sequence). Trimming pared 6 bases from V and 3 bases from J, leaving 14 bases between. This CDR3 has 14 residues.

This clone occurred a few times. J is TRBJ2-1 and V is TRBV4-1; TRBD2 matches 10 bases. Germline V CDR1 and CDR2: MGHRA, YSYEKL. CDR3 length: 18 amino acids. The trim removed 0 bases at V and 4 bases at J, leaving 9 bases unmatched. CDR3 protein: CASSQEYPSGRQYNEQFF. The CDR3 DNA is TGCGCCAGCAGCCAAGAGTACCCTAGCGGGAGACAATACAATGAGCAGTTCTTC.